This is a list of T cell receptor beta chains from one sample in a study of T cells in Graves' hyperthyroidism and ophthalmopathy. TCRdb reprocessed the multiplex PCR reads via MiXCR and lists one record per CDR3 protein. The sample has around 690,000 distinct CDR3 sequences; around 16% are singletons. Source material: blood. The receptors come from a man between 50 and 59 years old with Graves' hyperthyroidism. The CDR3 runs from the conserved cysteine through the conserved F or W. D genes are given only for firm matches. Not every row has a clone size; where given, it reads once, few, many or a size class.

D gene	V gene	clone size	J gene	CDR3 DNA	CDR3 protein
TRBD2	TRBV20-1	few	TRBJ2-1	TGCAGTGCTAAGAGCGGCGGGAGCTCCTACAATGAGCAGTTCTTC	CSAKSGGSSYNEQFF
NA	TRBV5-1	few	TRBJ1-2	TGCGCCAGCAGCGATGGAGTAACGGGCTATGGCTACACCTTC	CASSDGVTGYGYTF
TRBD1	TRBV12-3/TRBV12-4	NA	TRBJ1-1	TGTGCCAGCAGAACTACTCGGGACAGCGATGAAGCTCTCTTT	CASRTTRDSDEALF
NA	TRBV10-3	few	TRBJ2-3	TGTGCCATCAGTGATTACAGAACAGATACGCAGTATTTT	CAISDYRTDTQYF
NA	TRBV13	NA	TRBJ2-7	TGTGCCAGCAGGCCAGTCCGGGGATCCGAGCAGTACTTC	CASRPVRGSEQYF
TRBD2	TRBV6-1	many	TRBJ2-2	TGTGCCAGCAGGGGGGCTAGCGGGAGGATGAACACCGGGGAGCTGTTTTTT	CASRGASGRMNTGELFF
TRBD1	TRBV7-2	many	TRBJ1-4	TGTGCCAGCAGCTCCGGACAGGGCGTAGGAACTAATGAAAAACTGTTTTTT	CASSSGQGVGTNEKLFF
NA	TRBV5-6	few	TRBJ2-7	TGTGCCAGCAGCTTGGACAGCTACCAGCAGTACTTC	CASSLDSYQQYF
TRBD1	TRBV28	many	TRBJ1-5	TGTGCCAGCAGTTCTCCGGGACAGGTATTTTTGGTTGGCAATCAGCCCCAGCATTTT	CASSSPGQVFLVGNQPQHF
NA	TRBV27	few	TRBJ2-1	TGTGCCAGCACCTCCCGCGGGACAGCTCTCAATGAGCAGTTCTTC	CASTSRGTALNEQFF
NA	TRBV30	few	TRBJ2-7	TGTGCCTGGAACTTAGACACTCTCTCCTACGAGCAGTACTTC	CAWNLDTLSYEQYF
TRBD2	TRBV6-1	few	TRBJ2-1	TGTGCCAGCCTTACGGGACTAGCGGGAGCGGATGAGCAGTTCTTC	CASLTGLAGADEQFF
NA	TRBV28	few	TRBJ1-6	TGTGCCAGCAGTATAGGCCAGGGTGGTTCACCCCTCCACTTT	CASSIGQGGSPLHF